The 18 T cell receptor beta chains given below trace back to one sample, sequenced in a study of CD8 T cells in acute hepatitis C reinfection. Sample time point: naive CD8 control sorted from an acute-time-point sample. Profiling relied on immunoSEQ multiplex PCR, and the TCRdb table lists in-frame clones only, not all of them. The sample holds about 38,000 clones, 80% to 90% seen once. Sequences were obtained from naive CD8+ T cells from PBMCs. The receptors shown here come from a woman younger than 30 who spontaneously cleared hepatitis C infection.

This clone appeared a few times. This chain connects TRBV11-2 to TRBJ1-1, with D possibly TRBD1 on 5 matching bases. V lost 5 bases, J lost 0 bases, and 16 bases lay in between. The CDR3 loop spans 16 amino acids. The germline V gene encodes CDR1 SGHAT and CDR2 FQNNGV. The CDR3 DNA reads as TGTGCCAGCAGCGTAAATTCAGGGTCCATGAACACTGAAGCTTTCTTT. Its protein product is CASSVNSGSMNTEAFF.

The rearrangement uses TRBV7-6 and TRBJ2-1, with TRBD2 matching 10 bases. The CDR3 is made up of 15 amino acids. J was trimmed by 7 bases and V by 1 base; bases with no gene match: 4. Germline lookup yields CDR1 SGHVS and CDR2 FNYEAQ. CDR3 in DNA: TGTGCCAGCAGCTTAGATGGGACTAGCGAGAATGAGCAGTTCTTC. Protein sequence: CASSLDGTSENEQFF.

The rearrangement links TRBV29-1 to TRBJ1-2; 9 nucleotides line up with TRBD1. This CDR3 region has 13 residues. CDR1 is SQVTM and CDR2 is ANQGSEA in the germline V gene. V lost 0 bases and J lost 7; bases outside the gene matches: 3. Here the CDR3 reads CSVEEQGAGGYTF. The CDR3 DNA sequence: TGCAGCGTTGAAGAACAGGGGGCGGGTGGCTACACCTTC. Supplemented by reference TRBV29-1 and TRBJ1-2, the full variable domain reads SAVISQKPSRDICQRGTSLTIQCQVDSQVTMMFWYRQQPGQSLTLIATANQGSEATYESGFVIDKFPISRPNLTFSTLTVSNMSPEDSSIYLCSVEEQGAGGYTFGSGTRLTVV.

The chain has TRBV9 and TRBJ2-1; perhaps D is TRBD1 or TRBD2 (6 bases each). The CDR3 totals 15 residues. Trimming cost V 0 bases and J 9 bases, with 16 bases left between them. The germline gives CDR1 SGDLS, CDR2 YYNGEE. The CDR3, as DNA: TGTGCCAGCAGCGTAGGTGACCGGGGGCTCAGTGAGCAGTTCTTC. It encodes CASSVGDRGLSEQFF.

This clone was picked up a small number of times. Written as DNA, the CDR3 is TGTGCCAGCAGCCTCGGGACTGTATACTACGAGCAGTACTTC. This encodes CASSLGTVYYEQYF. This rearrangement joins TRBV14 to TRBJ2-7; D is perhaps TRBD2 (6 bases). Trimming stripped 4 bases from V and 3 bases from J, with 13 bases between. The CDR3 contains 14 residues. The germline V gene encodes CDR1 SGHDN and CDR2 FVKESK.

The chain joins TRBV10-1 to TRBJ1-2; D is unclear. Germline V gene data show CDR1 as WNHNN and CDR2 as SYGVQD (reference sequence). V lost 6 bases to trimming and J lost 14 bases, with 7 bases between them. The CDR3 spans 8 residues. The CDR3 loop is CASRSGTF. For the CDR3, the DNA is TGCGCCAGCAGGTCCGGAACCTTC.

The table lists this clone with a count of one. The V gene is TRBV25-1, the J gene TRBJ1-2; the match to TRBD1 covers 8 bases. V gave up 3 bases and J gave up 6 bases; unmatched junction bases: 9. This CDR3 contains 15 residues. Looked up from germline, CDR1 is MGHDK and CDR2 is SYGVNS. This CDR3 is CASSDQGAPSHGYTF. DNA for the CDR3: TGTGCCAGCAGTGACCAGGGGGCTCCATCTCATGGCTACACCTTC.

This clone was counted once. V usage is TRBV7-6 and J usage is TRBJ2-1; 9 bases match TRBD2. V gave up 2 bases and J gave up 2 bases; unmatched junction bases: 13. The V gene's germline CDR1 is SGHVS and CDR2 FNYEAQ. The CDR3 has 19 amino acids. The CDR3 nucleotides read TGTGCCAGCAGCTTATCCGAGCGGGAGGTTGTTGTCCCCTACAATGAGCAGTTCTTC. Encoded protein: CASSLSEREVVVPYNEQFF.

The chain links TRBV14 to TRBJ2-1; 12 bases map to TRBD2. The V gene's germline CDR1 is SGHDN and CDR2 FVKESK. The CDR3 sequence is 18 residues long. V shed 3 bases and J 2 bases; nucleotides not matched to a gene: 8. The CDR3: CASSHPSGRADTYNEQFF. In DNA form, the CDR3 reads TGTGCCAGCAGCCATCCTAGCGGGAGGGCCGACACCTACAATGAGCAGTTCTTC.

The gene calls are TRBV7-6 and TRBJ1-2; 8 positions match TRBD1. The germline V gene encodes CDR1 SGHVS and CDR2 FNYEAQ. The CDR3 has 17 amino acids. V lost 1 base and J lost 0; bases outside the gene matches: 7. The CDR3 DNA reads TGTGCCAGCAGCTTAGGGACAGGGCAAGGACCTAACTATGGCTACACCTTC. It translates to CASSLGTGQGPNYGYTF.

The chain employs TRBV7-3 and TRBJ2-1, with D unclear. The CDR3 sequence is 13 residues long. CDR1 and CDR2 (germline): SGHTA, FQGTGA. The germline V and J ends were trimmed by 5 bases and 3 bases, with 8 bases remaining between them. For the CDR3, the DNA is TGTGCCAGCAGCGTCGACAACTACAATGAGCAGTTCTTC. Its protein product is CASSVDNYNEQFF.

This chain connects TRBV7-3 to TRBJ2-6; tentatively, D is TRBD1 or TRBD2 (6 bases each). Germline V lookup: CDR1 SGHTA, CDR2 FQGTGA. CDR3 length equals 17 residues. The V end lost 1 base, the J end lost 2 bases, and 12 bases lay between the germline ends. The CDR3 here is CASSLIPGEAGANVLTF. For the CDR3, the DNA is TGTGCCAGCAGCTTAATCCCAGGGGAGGCTGGGGCCAACGTCCTGACTTTC.

The chain employs TRBV7-8 and TRBJ2-4; D is perhaps TRBD1 or TRBD2 (5 bases each). Per germline, CDR1 SGHVS and CDR2 FQNEAQ. The CDR3 sequence is 20 residues long. V lost 1 base and J 1 base, leaving 23 bases between the germline ends. Written as DNA, the CDR3 is TGTGCCAGCAGCTTAGACCAGCCCCTGGGGGTGTTTTTGGCCAAAAACATTCAGTACTTC. Its protein product is CASSLDQPLGVFLAKNIQYF.

This clone is a singleton in its sample. The V call is TRBV2, the J call TRBJ1-2; D gene uncertain. CDR1 and CDR2 from the germline V gene are SNHLY and FYNNEI. V lost 0 bases to trimming and J lost 4 bases, with 15 bases between them. The CDR3 spans 16 residues. The CDR3 protein is CASSEAVTSTIYGYTF. CDR3 DNA sequence: TGTGCCAGCAGTGAAGCGGTCACCTCAACGATCTATGGCTACACCTTC.

The rearrangement joins TRBV7-9 to TRBJ2-1; D may correspond to TRBD1 or TRBD2 (5 bases each). V shed 5 bases and J shed 6 bases, with 17 bases lying between them. The CDR3 sequence is 15 residues long. Germline V gives CDR1 SEHNR, CDR2 FQNEAQ (reference sequence). The CDR3, as DNA: TGTGCCAGCAGCCAACCGGGGCGCGGAGCCAATGAGCAGTTCTTC. It yields the protein CASSQPGRGANEQFF.

V usage is TRBV14 and J usage is TRBJ1-1, with a possible D match to TRBD1 (5 bases). This CDR3 region has 15 residues. V was trimmed by 4 bases and J by 5 bases, leaving 17 bases between them. Germline lookup yields CDR1 SGHDN and CDR2 FVKESK. CDR3 coding DNA: TGTGCCAGCAGCCGACTCGGACATTATACGACTGAAGCTTTCTTT. Protein: CASSRLGHYTTEAFF.

The chain recombines TRBV27 with TRBJ2-7; TRBD1 matches 11 bases. J gave up 4 bases and V 3 bases, and 5 bases lay outside the gene matches. The CDR3 extends over 15 amino acids. Germline V lookup: CDR1 MNHEY, CDR2 SMNVEV (reference sequence). The CDR3 DNA sequence: TGTGCCAGCAGTTTTTCTGGGGACAGGGGGTACGAGCAGTACTTC. It codes for CASSFSGDRGYEQYF.

This rearrangement joins TRBV9 to TRBJ2-2, with D maybe TRBD2 (6 bases). Trimming removed 3 bases at V and 5 bases at J, with 14 bases between. Per germline, CDR1 SGDLS and CDR2 YYNGEE. This CDR3 has 15 residues. CDR3 DNA: TGTGCCAGCAGCGCCCGGGACTCCGATACCGGGGAGCTGTTTTTT. It encodes CASSARDSDTGELFF.